The clone carrying this T cell receptor (beta chain) has a handful of counts. The sample originates from a study of blood T cell repertoires in COVID-19. Some clones are missing from TCRdb's copy, which holds only in-frame ones; the method was immunoSEQ multiplex PCR. The sample holds around 30,000 clones, more than 75% seen once. Trimming removed 4 bases at V and 0 bases at J, with 13 bases between. The CDR3 consists of 15 residues. Germline CDR1 is SGHVS and CDR2 is FQNEAQ. The chain recombines TRBV7-8 with TRBJ2-7, with D possibly TRBD2 on 6 matching bases. The sample taken for sequencing was peripheral blood. This TCR derives from a human donor in a cohort sampled during active COVID-19. The donor label of this sample is uncertain. The CDR3: CASSSPGGSSYEQYF. The CDR3 DNA reads TGTGCCAGCAGCTCCCCTGGAGGGTCCTCCTACGAGCAGTACTTC.